This is a list of T cell receptor beta chains from one sample in a study of blood T cell repertoires in COVID-19. The method was immunoSEQ multiplex PCR; TCRdb's version includes in-frame clones alone and lacks a portion of them. This table has some 180,000 clones, around 90% appearing once. The source material was peripheral blood. The receptors were gathered from a man aged 50 to 60 with acute or convalescent COVID-19. Each CDR3 is given with its conserved first and last residue. The order of the fields is clone size, J gene, D gene, V gene, CDR3 protein, CDR3 DNA. A D gene is named only where the DNA matches it firmly. Size is stated for part of the rows, as once, few or many counts, or as a class when the clone is expanded.

- | TRBJ2-1 | TRBD2 | TRBV2 | CASRLADNEQFF | TGTGCCAGCAGACTAGCGGACAATGAGCAGTTCTTC
- | TRBJ1-1 | TRBD1 | TRBV4-1 | CASSQEGGRGQGEAFF | TGCGCCAGCAGCCAAGAGGGTGGCAGGGGGCAAGGTGAAGCTTTCTTT
- | TRBJ2-7 | TRBD2 | TRBV30 | CAWSVGGLAFYEQYF | TGTGCCTGGAGTGTTGGGGGACTAGCGTTTTACGAGCAGTACTTC
- | TRBJ2-1 | - | TRBV28 | CASRTGAASYNEQFF | TGTGCCAGCAGGACAGGAGCAGCGTCCTACAATGAGCAGTTCTTC
- | TRBJ1-1 | - | TRBV30 | CAWREPKRYTEAFF | TGTGCCTGGCGGGAACCCAAGCGGTACACTGAAGCTTTCTTT
- | TRBJ2-3 | - | TRBV7-2 | CASSRSGTDTQYF | TGTGCCAGCAGCCGCTCGGGCACAGATACGCAGTATTTT
- | TRBJ2-5 | - | TRBV18 | CATSRGNQETQYF | TGTGCCACCTCAAGGGGGAACCAAGAGACCCAGTACTTC
- | TRBJ2-1 | - | TRBV5-1 | CASSLELPEQFF | TGCGCCAGCAGCCTCGAGTTGCCCGAGCAGTTCTTC
- | TRBJ2-1 | - | TRBV5-1 | CASSLLPLETYNEQFF | TGCGCCAGCAGCTTGTTGCCCCTAGAAACCTACAATGAGCAGTTCTTC
- | TRBJ2-2 | TRBD2 | TRBV28 | CASSSGTSGGSGELFF | TGTGCCAGCAGTTCCGGGACTAGCGGGGGGTCTGGGGAGCTGTTTTTT
- | TRBJ2-7 | TRBD1 | TRBV4-1 | CASSQNRQGSSYEQYF | TGCGCCAGCAGCCAAAACCGACAGGGCAGCTCCTACGAGCAGTACTTC
- | TRBJ1-5 | TRBD1 | TRBV27 | CASSPGQGRQPQHF | TGTGCCAGCAGTCCGGGACAGGGCAGACAGCCCCAGCATTTT
- | TRBJ2-2 | - | TRBV27 | CASSFGTSVTGELFF | TGTGCCAGCAGTTTCGGGACATCGGTCACCGGGGAGCTGTTTTTT
- | TRBJ2-5 | - | TRBV3-1/TRBV3-2 | CASSQGGYQETQYF | TGTGCCAGCAGCCAAGGCGGGTACCAAGAGACCCAGTACTTC
- | TRBJ1-4 | - | TRBV16 | CASSQLYPGANEKLFF | TGTGCCAGCAGCCAGTTATACCCAGGGGCTAATGAAAAACTGTTTTTT
- | TRBJ1-1 | - | TRBV6-4 | CASSDLQGDTEAFF | TGTGCCAGCAGTGACTTACAGGGTGACACTGAAGCTTTCTTT
- | TRBJ2-3 | TRBD1 | TRBV4-1 | CASSPGGAADTQYF | TGCGCCAGCAGCCCAGGGGGCGCCGCAGATACGCAGTATTTT
- | TRBJ2-3 | - | TRBV19 | CASSMRRERNTDTQYF | TGTGCCAGTAGTATGAGGAGGGAGCGCAACACAGATACGCAGTATTTT
- | TRBJ1-1 | - | TRBV6-5 | CASSSGALFLEAFF | TGTGCCAGCAGTTCAGGGGCTCTGTTCCTCGAAGCTTTCTTT
once | TRBJ2-3 | TRBD1 | TRBV30 | CAWERTGADTQYF | TGTGCCTGGGAACGGACAGGGGCAGATACGCAGTATTTT
- | TRBJ2-3 | TRBD2 | TRBV11-2 | CASSLDRASGNTDTQYF | TGTGCCAGCAGCTTAGATCGGGCTAGCGGGAACACAGATACGCAGTATTTT
- | TRBJ2-1 | - | TRBV7-9 | CASSLELASSYNEQFF | TGTGCCAGCAGCTTAGAGTTGGCTAGCTCCTACAATGAGCAGTTCTTC
once | TRBJ1-1 | - | TRBV5-1 | CASSPTGNTEAFF | TGCGCCAGCAGCCCGACAGGGAACACTGAAGCTTTCTTT
- | TRBJ2-7 | TRBD1 | TRBV9 | CASSVGQGAYEQYF | TGTGCCAGCAGCGTAGGGCAGGGGGCGTACGAGCAGTACTTC
- | TRBJ2-7 | TRBD2 | TRBV18 | CASSPPGLADHEQYF | TGTGCCAGCTCACCACCAGGACTAGCGGACCACGAGCAGTACTTC
- | TRBJ1-6 | - | TRBV19 | CATGSSGLYNSPLHF | TGTGCCACCGGATCGTCGGGACTGTATAATTCACCCCTCCACTTT
- | TRBJ2-7 | TRBD1 | TRBV6-2/TRBV6-3 | CASSTGGAIYEQYF | TGTGCCAGCAGTACAGGGGGCGCGATTTACGAGCAGTACTTC
- | TRBJ1-2 | - | TRBV28 | CASSLPDYGYTF | TGTGCCAGCAGTTTACCAGACTATGGCTACACCTTC
- | TRBJ2-1 | - | TRBV7-5 | CARSLDGGWGEQFF | TGTGCCAGGTCTCTTGATGGGGGGTGGGGTGAGCAGTTCTTC
- | TRBJ2-5 | - | TRBV28 | CASSLREAQYF | TGTGCCAGCAGTTTGAGGGAGGCCCAGTACTTC
- | TRBJ2-3 | - | TRBV19 | CASSMGRVIDTQYF | TGTGCCAGTAGTATGGGCAGGGTGATAGATACGCAGTATTTT
- | TRBJ1-3 | - | TRBV18 | CASSPSILSGNTIYF | TGTGCCAGCTCACCGAGTATATTGTCTGGAAACACCATATATTTT